This T cell receptor beta chain was captured by sequencing in a study of shared clonotypes between healthy human individuals (dated by TCRdb to 2020 to 2021). Context from the whole study: The cohort included three men and two women between 18 and 49 years of age. To estimate repertoire size and how much clonotypes are shared between individuals, the study performed deep sequencing of blood TCR repertoires from roughly five healthy adults. Each donor's leukapheresis produced roughly between roughly 0.85 and 10 billion PBMCs. Per donor, three plates each were used for CD4 naive and CD4 memory, two for CD8 naive, and one for CD8 memory. To increase sequencing depth and limit assay-specific biases, different laboratories used diverse techniques to prepare libraries and sequence TCR repertoires. On the study overall, not on this receptor specifically: Sampling was restricted to blood, and TCR repertoires in tissue are likely to differ from TCR repertoires in blood. Pairwise subsampling indicated that sequencing depth was expected to affect the degree of clonotype sharing among donors. The genetic and exposure-history diversity represented was limited by the small number of donors. Higher generation probabilities were observed for clonotypes shared by all four sorted-subset donors than for non-shared clonotypes. Naive subsets generally had larger estimated clonotype richness than memory subsets did. Rarefaction of sorted-subset datasets indicated incomplete sequencing despite the large sequencing depth. Sharing across several donors was observed for about 5% of naive CD4, around 3.5% of naive CD8, 2.3% of memory CD4, and around 0.42% of memory CD8 clonotypes.

TCR CDR3 regions were amplified from genomic DNA by multiplex PCR using the deep immunoSEQ assay. For each cell subset, the extracted genomic DNA was distributed evenly across all wells of several immunoSEQ 96-well plates, and each plate served as one replicate. For sorted subsets, around 200 ng genomic DNA, equal to tens of thousands of T cell genomes, was loaded into each replicate PCR. Purified libraries were quantified with a Qubit 3.0 fluorometer, sized on a Bioanalyzer 2100, and re-quantified with the KAPA Library Quantification kit. Every immunoSEQ 96-well plate was sequenced on a separate single-read 150-cycle Illumina NextSeq 550 flow cell. The paper's data handling went like this. Because the immunoSEQ output included only junctional sequences and no quality scores, the filtering could not be the same as the filtering used for full-length reads. To assign V/J genes and CDR3, sequences were annotated using PyIR, a Python wrapper for IgBLAST v1.9, with IMGT germline references. Reads were filtered out if the reads had weak V/J assignments (E-value above 1e-6), no CDR3, stop codons, out-of-frame junctions, or ambiguous translated residues. V3J clonotypes were defined as sequences sharing the same inferred V gene, J gene, and CDR3 amino acid sequence. The percentage overlap between two repertoires was calculated by dividing the number of shared unique clonotypes by the size of the smaller repertoire. Three approaches were used to assess repertoire richness: RTK rarefaction, the Chao1 estimator, and Recon v2.1 estimates of unobserved clonotypes. Generation probabilities for all TCRbeta clonotypes obtained by the gDNA method from a handful of donors were computed using OLGA. TCRdb took over this immuneACCESS table, retaining in-frame rearrangements with V and J assigned. Such tables are incomplete; in checked studies, under half of the missing clones stem from an unresolved V gene, and the remainder is unexplained. That table is the source of V, J and clone size, and D and trimming were worked out from the DNA. The sample table holds fewer than 1.6 million clones, of which approximately 98.5% were seen once. The ten largest account for under 0.45% of the sample.

On this clone itself: No cognate antigen has been identified for it. Base quality data are lacking; no much larger clone is found one base away. Other nucleotide sequences from this sample produce the same CDR3.

The donors were healthy, HIV-negative adults who had no recently reported acute infections or vaccinations. Every donor was a Caucasian adult residing in Nashville, Tennessee, USA. CD4+ T cells were enriched by magnetic negative selection, after which naive cells were positively selected on CD45RA and the negative fraction was taken as the memory subset. Blood was collected by leukapheresis, and PBMCs were isolated by Ficoll-Histopaque density gradient centrifugation and then cryopreserved in liquid nitrogen vapor phase. Analytical flow cytometry was used to check the purity and quantity of each magnetically sorted T cell population. Genomic DNA was isolated from every sorted fraction and measured by UV absorbance on a Nanodrop 2000c. V loses 4 bases of germline sequence and J loses 7 bases, and the interval between the two ends is 5 bases. Via the germline V gene, CDR1 is SQVTM and CDR2 ANQGSEA. The CDR3 runs 10 amino acids, cysteine and phenylalanine included. Left in the record is the CDR3 DNA by itself, 30 bases read in frame from the first base.

This sequence uses TRBV29-1 and TRBJ2-1; no confident D gene assignment can be made. The clonotype was recovered from a man aged 25 to 40 in good health. The sequenced material came from naive CD4+ T cells sorted from blood. The cell subset or site label here, explained by the study, means: CD45RA+ positively selected. The bases read TGCAGCGTTGGGGGTAATGAGCAGTTCTTC. Translated, it reads CSVGGNEQFF.